Listed here are 2 T cell receptor beta chains from one sample, sequenced in a study of blood T cells in healthy people across ages. Together with a sample-barcoded 5' primer, a J-beta primer mix was included in a second PCR lasting roughly 7 to 11 cycles. TCRdb reprocessed the 5' RACE reads with MiXCR, giving one entry per CDR3 protein. The data show 550,000 to 700,000 distinct CDR3 sequences, approximately 30% seen once. Sequences were obtained from blood. The receptors derive from a woman aged 70-85 years in good health.

This chain uses TRBV7-8 with TRBJ2-1; D unclear. The CDR3 sequence is 15 residues long. Trimming removed 1 base at V and 1 base at J, with 8 bases between. From germline, CDR1 is SGHVS and CDR2 FQNEAQ. CDR3: CASSLERRSYNEQFF. For the CDR3, the DNA is TGTGCCAGCAGCTTAGAGCGTCGGTCCTACAATGAGCAGTTCTTC. Using reference TRBV7-8 and TRBJ2-1 for the parts outside the CDR3, the full variable domain is GAGVSQSPRYKVAKRGQDVALRCDPISGHVSLFWYQQALGQGPEFLTYFQNEAQLDKSGLPSDRFFAERPEGSVSTLKIQRTQQEDSAVYLCASSLERRSYNEQFFGPGTRLTVL.

The chain couples TRBV6-5 to TRBJ1-4, with D perhaps matching TRBD1 (5 bases). The CDR3 is 15 amino acids. V gave up 2 bases and J gave up 6 bases, with 13 bases separating them. The germline CDR1 and CDR2 sequences are MNHEY and SVGAGI. The CDR3 sequence is CASSYVQGGDEKLFF. As DNA, the CDR3 is TGTGCCAGCAGTTACGTGCAGGGAGGGGATGAAAAACTGTTTTTT.